The next 31 T cell receptor beta chains were all read from a single sample in a study of blood T cell repertoires in COVID-19. Assay used: immunoSEQ multiplex PCR; TCRdb lists only in-frame clones, some missing. Of about 94,000 clones in the sample, 80% are singletons; the top ten hold about 19%. The sequencing input was peripheral blood. Every receptor here comes from a woman of 80 years or more with acute or convalescent COVID-19.

This clone was detected a few times. The V gene is TRBV7-2, the J gene TRBJ1-1; D is possibly TRBD1 (6 bases). CDR1 and CDR2 (germline): SGHTA, FQGNSA. CDR3 length equals 15 residues. V was trimmed by 1 base and J by 5 bases, leaving 14 bases between them. CDR3 bases: TGTGCCAGCAGCTTAGTTTGGGGGCAGGGGACTGAAGCTTTCTTT. Its translation is CASSLVWGQGTEAFF.

Here the CDR3 reads CASSPIKGNYEQYF. The CDR3 DNA is TGTGCCAGCTCACCAATAAAGGGGAACTACGAGCAGTACTTC. This chain uses TRBV18 with TRBJ2-7, with D maybe TRBD1 (5 bases). The CDR3 contains 14 residues. Trimming cost V 2 bases and J 3 bases, with 11 bases left between them. Germline CDR1 and CDR2: KGHSH and LQKENI. The full variable domain, rest sourced from reference TRBV18 and TRBJ2-7, is NAGVMQNPRHLVRRRGQEARLRCSPMKGHSHVYWYRQLPEEGLKFMVYLQKENIIDESGMPKERFSAEFPKEGPSILRIQQVVRGDSAAYFCASSPIKGNYEQYFGPGTRLTVT.

The chain joins TRBV5-4 to TRBJ1-2, with D possibly being TRBD1 (5 bases). This CDR3 is 14 amino acids long. The V end lost 0 bases, the J end lost 2 bases, and 8 bases lay between the germline ends. The germline CDR1 and CDR2 sequences are SGHNT and YYREEE (reference sequence). CDR3 sequence: CASSLVQVNYGYTF. The DNA of the CDR3 is TGTGCCAGCAGCTTGGTACAGGTCAACTATGGCTACACCTTC.

The CDR3 is CASSHPGELFF. The CDR3 DNA follows: TGTGCCAGCAGCCATCCAGGGGAGCTGTTTTTT. The chain joins TRBV6-2 or TRBV6-3 to TRBJ2-2; D is ambiguous. With 6 bases removed from V and 8 bases from J, the gap between germline ends came to 7 bases. Germline CDR1 MNHEY, CDR2 SVGEGT. The CDR3 spans 11 residues.

The rearrangement uses TRBV21-1 and TRBJ2-1; no DNA check was done on the table's D call, TRBD1. TRBV21-1 is tagged as a pseudogene. This CDR3 region has 15 residues. The CDR3 coding sequence is TGTGCCAGCAGCAAAGTGGGGGCGCGCGACAATGAGCAGTTCTTC. Residues: CASSKVGARDNEQFF.

V is TRBV20-1 and J is TRBJ2-7, with TRBD2 as a possible D gene (5 bases). The CDR3 covers 11 residues. The germline V gene encodes CDR1 DFQATT and CDR2 SNEGSKA (reference sequence). V lost 0 bases and J 13 bases, leaving 13 bases between the germline ends. The CDR3 DNA is TGCAGTGCTAGAGAAAGTGACTACCTCTACTTC. Protein product: CSARESDYLYF.

The chain uses TRBV28 and TRBJ2-7; 8 nucleotides align to TRBD2. Unmatched junction bases numbered 7, after V lost 6 bases and J lost 0 bases. Germline CDR1 is MDHEN and CDR2 is SYDVKM. The CDR3 length is 15 residues. The CDR3 DNA reads as TGTGCCAGCAGCAGGACTAGCAGTATCTCCTACGAGCAGTACTTC. Translation gives CASSRTSSISYEQYF.

This clone occurred a few times. The J gene is TRBJ2-5, the V gene TRBV10-1, with D uncertain. CDR1 is WNHNN and CDR2 is SYGVQD in the germline V gene (reference sequence). The CDR3 totals 13 residues. Trimming stripped 3 bases from V and 5 bases from J, with 10 bases between. CDR3 coding DNA: TGCGCCAGCAGTGACACTCTCGGGGAGACCCAGTACTTC. It codes for CASSDTLGETQYF.

This chain connects TRBV5-5 to TRBJ1-2; maybe TRBD1 (6 bases). The V end was cut by 6 bases, the J end by 2 bases, with 20 bases between. The CDR3 runs to 16 residues. CDR1 is SGHKS, CDR2 YYEKEE, per germline (reference sequence). The CDR3 bases are TGTGCCAGCATCCCCGGGGGGGGCCCTACGAACTATGGCTACACCTTC. Translating it yields CASIPGGGPTNYGYTF. Variable domain in full (rest from reference TRBV5-5 and TRBJ1-2): DAGVTQSPTHLIKTRGQQVTLRCSPISGHKSVSWYQQVLGQGPQFIFQYYEKEERGRGNFPDRFSARQFPNYSSELNVNALLLGDSALYLCASIPGGGPTNYGYTFGSGTRLTVV.

The chain is built from TRBV11-3 and TRBJ2-7; no clear D gene. From germline, CDR1 is SGHNT and CDR2 YENEEA. Trimming left V 3 bases short and J 0 bases short, with 9 bases between. The CDR3 loop spans 14 amino acids. CDR3 loop: CASSFRHSSYEQYF. The CDR3 nucleotides are TGTGCCAGCAGCTTCAGGCATAGCTCCTACGAGCAGTACTTC.

This clone was observed a few times. The chain has TRBV9 and TRBJ1-3; D remains unclear. The CDR3 has 12 amino acids. Trimming stripped 3 bases from V and 9 bases from J, with 10 bases between. Germline loops: CDR1 SGDLS, CDR2 YYNGEE. The DNA of the CDR3 is TGTGCCAGCAGCGCCTGGGAGGGCACCATATATTTT. Its translation is CASSAWEGTIYF.

J is TRBJ1-6 and V is TRBV7-2; 7 positions match TRBD1. CDR1 and CDR2 from the germline V gene are SGHTA and FQGNSA. This CDR3 has 14 amino acids. J was trimmed by 7 bases and V by 5 bases; bases with no gene match: 5. The CDR3 DNA sequence: TGTGCCAGCAGCCCTAGGACAGGAAATTCACCCCTCCACTTT. Residues: CASSPRTGNSPLHF.

This clone was counted a few times. The V and J genes are TRBV5-4 and TRBJ2-7; 9 bases match TRBD1. CDR3 size: 14 residues. The germline V gene has CDR1 SGHNT and CDR2 YYREEE (reference sequence). V trimming: 3 bases; J trimming: 6 bases; junction bases outside the gene matches: 7. CDR3 region: CASSSRTGAGEQYF. Here the CDR3 DNA reads TGTGCCAGCAGCTCCCGGACAGGGGCGGGCGAGCAGTACTTC.

V usage is TRBV18 and J usage is TRBJ2-7, with 10 bases identical to TRBD2. In germline, CDR1 is KGHSH, CDR2 LQKENI. Unmatched junction bases numbered 8, after V lost 1 base and J lost 5 bases. The CDR3 is 16 residues long. The CDR3 bases are TGTGCCAGCTCACCACGGCAAACCGGGACTAGCGACGAGCAGTACTTC. Translation: CASSPRQTGTSDEQYF. Supplemented by reference TRBV18 and TRBJ2-7, the full variable domain reads NAGVMQNPRHLVRRRGQEARLRCSPMKGHSHVYWYRQLPEEGLKFMVYLQKENIIDESGMPKERFSAEFPKEGPSILRIQQVVRGDSAAYFCASSPRQTGTSDEQYFGPGTRLTVT.

J is TRBJ2-5 and V is TRBV3-1 (or the pseudogene TRBV3-2), with a weak D call TRBD1 (5 bases). V was clipped by 0 bases and J by 5 bases, with 7 bases between them. This CDR3 spans 13 amino acids. Germline CDR1 is LGHDT and CDR2 is YNNKEL (reference sequence). CDR3 nucleotide sequence: TGTGCCAGCAGCCAAGACAGGGTGGAGACCCAGTACTTC. It encodes CASSQDRVETQYF.

In its sample, this clone was seen a few times. The chain links TRBV19 to TRBJ1-5; 7 bases map to TRBD1. V was clipped by 5 bases and J by 2 bases; unmatched bases: 9. The germline V gene encodes CDR1 LNHDA and CDR2 SQIVND (reference sequence). The CDR3 totals 16 residues. This CDR3 reads CASSPWLGGRNQPQHF. Written as DNA, the CDR3 is TGTGCCAGTAGTCCTTGGTTAGGGGGCCGCAATCAGCCCCAGCATTTT. The full variable domain, its missing parts supplied by reference TRBV19 and TRBJ1-5, is DGGITQSPKYLFRKEGQNVTLSCEQNLNHDAMYWYRQDPGQGLRLIYYSQIVNDFQKGDIAEGYSVSREKKESFPLTVTSAQKNPTAFYLCASSPWLGGRNQPQHFGDGTRLSIL.

This chain connects TRBV30 to TRBJ2-3, with 7 bases fitting TRBD2. The CDR3 length is 14 residues. Germline V gene sequence: CDR1 GTSNPN, CDR2 SVGIG (reference sequence). V gave up 0 bases and J gave up 5 bases; unmatched junction bases: 5. The CDR3 region has the DNA TGTGCCTGGAGTGTAGGGAGGGACGGAGATACGCAGTATTTT. It codes for CAWSVGRDGDTQYF.

The rearrangement joins TRBV5-6 to TRBJ1-4; the match to TRBD1 covers 9 bases. This CDR3 is 15 amino acids long. Germline CDR1 SGHDT, CDR2 YYEEEE. J gave up 5 bases and V 3 bases, and 5 bases lay outside the gene matches. CDR3 protein: CASSSTTGGNEKLFF. In DNA form, the CDR3 reads TGTGCCAGCAGCTCAACGACAGGGGGGAATGAAAAACTGTTTTTT.

The chain employs TRBV2 and TRBJ1-5; TRBD1 is a possible D gene (6 bases). The CDR3 runs to 12 residues. Trimming stripped 7 bases from V and 3 bases from J, with 7 bases between. The V gene's germline CDR1 is SNHLY and CDR2 FYNNEI. Here the CDR3 DNA reads TGTGCCAGCAAGGGGGACAATCAGCCCCAGCATTTT. Residues: CASKGDNQPQHF.

This rearrangement joins TRBV2 to TRBJ1-2; possible D gene TRBD1, 6 bases. Deletions cut 7 bases from V and 8 bases from J, with 20 bases between. The CDR3 runs 14 residues. Looked up from germline, CDR1 is SNHLY and CDR2 is FYNNEI. The CDR3 DNA follows: TGTGCCAGCACCCGAAGTCTCCAAGACAGGGGCTACACCTTC. It translates to CASTRSLQDRGYTF.

This clone was seen a handful of times. This chain joins TRBV6-2 or TRBV6-3 and TRBJ2-7; D not certain. V was clipped by 5 bases and J by 4 bases, with 6 bases between them. Germline CDR1 is MNHEY and CDR2 is SVGEGT. The CDR3 has 11 amino acids. The CDR3 nucleotides are TGTGCCAGCAGTCTAAATTACGAGCAGTACTTC. Its translation: CASSLNYEQYF.

This clone was seen only a few times. This sequence joins TRBV19 and TRBJ1-1; TRBD1 might be the D (5 bases). Per germline, CDR1 LNHDA and CDR2 SQIVND (reference sequence). V shed 7 bases and J shed 6 bases, with 15 bases lying between them. CDR3 size: 13 residues. CDR3 protein: CASTPWAGPEAFF. CDR3 nucleotides: TGTGCCAGTACCCCCTGGGCGGGGCCTGAAGCTTTCTTT. Filled out from reference TRBV19 and TRBJ1-1, the complete variable domain reads DGGITQSPKYLFRKEGQNVTLSCEQNLNHDAMYWYRQDPGQGLRLIYYSQIVNDFQKGDIAEGYSVSREKKESFPLTVTSAQKNPTAFYLCASTPWAGPEAFFGQGTRLTVV.

This chain links TRBV18 with TRBJ1-1; weak D call: TRBD1 (6 bases). V was shortened by 2 bases and J by 10 bases, with 17 bases between the two germline ends. The length of the CDR3 is 14 residues. Germline CDR1 KGHSH, CDR2 LQKENI. CDR3 sequence (DNA): TGTGCCAGCTCACCATTGGACAGCCTCTCGGGAGCTTTCTTT. Translation gives CASSPLDSLSGAFF.

The J gene is TRBJ1-3, the V gene TRBV18, with D maybe TRBD1 (5 bases). Trimming took 3 bases from V and 0 from J, leaving 15 bases between them. The CDR3 totals 17 residues. Germline V gives CDR1 KGHSH, CDR2 LQKENI. CDR3 DNA: TGTGCCAGCTCACCCTACATCGGGGGGAACTCTGGAAACACCATATATTTT. Its translation: CASSPYIGGNSGNTIYF. Using reference TRBV18 and TRBJ1-3 for the parts outside the CDR3, the full variable domain is NAGVMQNPRHLVRRRGQEARLRCSPMKGHSHVYWYRQLPEEGLKFMVYLQKENIIDESGMPKERFSAEFPKEGPSILRIQQVVRGDSAAYFCASSPYIGGNSGNTIYFGEGSWLTVV.

The rearrangement uses TRBV7-9 and TRBJ1-3; D is undetermined. Per germline, CDR1 SEHNR and CDR2 FQNEAQ (reference sequence). There are 15 residues in the CDR3. V gave up 1 base and J gave up 1 base, with 8 bases separating them. CDR3 DNA sequence: TGTGCCAGCAGCTTAGTTGGCCTTTCTGGAAACACCATATATTTT. It yields the protein CASSLVGLSGNTIYF.

This rearrangement joins TRBV11-1 to TRBJ1-2, with D uncertain. CDR1 and CDR2 (germline): SGHAT, FQDESV (reference sequence). This CDR3 has 14 amino acids. The V end lost 1 base, the J end lost 8 bases, and 14 bases lay between the germline ends. The CDR3, as DNA: TGTGCCAGCAGCTTAGGACTAGGGTTCAGCGGCTACACCTTC. Translated, it gives CASSLGLGFSGYTF.

This clone came up a few times. The chain carries TRBV7-9 and TRBJ2-7; D may be TRBD1 (6 bases). The V end lost 2 bases, the J end lost 6 bases, and 8 bases lay between the germline ends. Looked up from germline, CDR1 is SEHNR and CDR2 is FQNEAQ (reference sequence). CDR3 size: 12 residues. CDR3 sequence reads: CASSLNRAEQYF. The CDR3 DNA follows: TGTGCCAGCAGCTTAAACAGGGCCGAGCAGTACTTC.

This clone is labeled as large. V is TRBV27 and J is TRBJ2-5; 9 bases are a match to TRBD2. This CDR3 has 16 amino acids. The V and J ends lost 8 bases and 2 bases, in that order; junction bases with no gene match: 12. Germline CDR1 MNHEY, CDR2 SMNVEV (reference sequence). The CDR3 DNA sequence: TGTGCCAGCGGCGAGGGGCTAGCGGGATTACAAGAGACCCAGTACTTC. It yields the protein CASGEGLAGLQETQYF.

This sequence joins TRBV27 and TRBJ1-2; no clear D. The CDR3 loop spans 10 amino acids. Germline CDR1 MNHEY, CDR2 SMNVEV (reference sequence). V was trimmed by 8 bases and J by 10 bases, leaving 11 bases between them. The CDR3 is CASGLLFYTF. DNA for the CDR3: TGTGCCAGCGGACTTTTATTCTACACCTTC.

The genes are TRBV24-1 and TRBJ2-1, with 7 bases that match TRBD2. The CDR3 is 13 amino acids. Germline V lookup: CDR1 KGHDR, CDR2 SFDVKD. Germline trimming cut 10 bases from V and 3 bases from J; bases unmatched to any gene: 5. The chain's CDR3 is CATGASGYNEQFF. In DNA, the CDR3 is TGTGCCACGGGAGCTAGCGGCTACAATGAGCAGTTCTTC.

This chain uses TRBV11-3 with TRBJ2-3; D uncertain. The CDR3 runs 13 residues. Between the trimmed V and J ends, which lost 0 bases and 7 bases, there was a span of 8 bases. Per the germline V gene, CDR1 is SGHNT and CDR2 is YENEEA. The CDR3 sequence is CASSLDSRYTQYF. The CDR3 DNA is TGTGCCAGCAGCTTAGATTCGCGTTATACGCAGTATTTT.